The 15 T cell receptor beta chains given below trace back to one sample, sequenced in a study of blood T cell repertoires in COVID-19. Data came from immunoSEQ multiplex PCR; TCRdb stores just in-frame clones and leaves some out. This table holds some 190,000 clones, 70% to 90% found once. Sequencing was done on a sample of peripheral blood. Source of these receptors: a human donor with active or convalescent COVID-19. The donor label of this sample is uncertain.

The chain links TRBV6-5 to TRBJ2-7, with 10 nucleotides matching TRBD1. CDR1 is MNHEY and CDR2 is SVGAGI in the germline V gene. CDR3 length: 14 amino acids. Trimming at V came to 6 bases and at J to 2 bases, leaving 4 bases not matched to a gene. The CDR3 protein is CASRAGQGPYEQYF. CDR3 nucleotides: TGTGCCAGCAGGGCGGGACAGGGGCCCTACGAGCAGTACTTC.

This chain uses TRBV28 with TRBJ2-5; TRBD1 is a possible D gene (5 bases). Trimming stripped 5 bases from V and 4 bases from J, with 8 bases between. This CDR3 contains 12 residues. Germline values: CDR1 MDHEN, CDR2 SYDVKM. The CDR3 loop is CASSEGAETQYF. CDR3 nucleotide sequence: TGTGCCAGCAGTGAAGGGGCAGAGACCCAGTACTTC.

V is TRBV13 and J is TRBJ2-2; the D gene is possibly TRBD2 (5 bases). The CDR3 contains 13 residues. CDR1 PRHDT and CDR2 FYEKMQ come from the germline V gene (reference sequence). The germline V and J ends were trimmed by 3 bases and 4 bases, with 6 bases remaining between them. The CDR3 nucleotides read TGTGCCAGCAGCTTTCGGGGCACCGGGGAGCTGTTTTTT. Protein: CASSFRGTGELFF.

The chain uses TRBV24-1 and TRBJ1-4; D is ambiguous. Trimming shortened V by 9 bases and J by 7 bases, and 11 bases separated the two germline ends. The CDR3 is 12 amino acids. Germline V lookup: CDR1 KGHDR, CDR2 SFDVKD. In nucleotides, the CDR3 is TGTGCCACCGGAGATCCGTTTGAAAAACTGTTTTTT. This sequence encodes CATGDPFEKLFF.

The chain has TRBV3-1 (or the pseudogene TRBV3-2) and TRBJ2-1, with D possibly matching TRBD1 (5 bases). Germline V gene lookup returns CDR1 LGHDT and CDR2 YNNKEL (reference sequence). Trimming pared 6 bases from V and 0 bases from J, leaving 12 bases between. The length of the CDR3 is 15 residues. The CDR3 nucleotides are TGTGCCAGCAGTAGGGGTGATGGCTCCTACAATGAGCAGTTCTTC. This codes for CASSRGDGSYNEQFF.

This clone has only a few counts. The junction departs from germline at one end; a sequencing error may be responsible. The rearrangement joins TRBV12-3 or TRBV12-4 to TRBJ2-1; tentative D call: TRBD2 (6 bases). CDR3 length: 13 residues. CDR3 in amino acids: CAIRGSSYNEQFF. In DNA form, the CDR3 reads TGCGCCATCCGGGGGAGCTCCTACAATGAGCAGTTCTTC.

The genes are TRBV27 and TRBJ1-5, with 7 bases lining up with TRBD1. The junction had 2 bases not matched to a gene; V was cut back by 6 bases and J by 0 bases. Germline V gives CDR1 MNHEY, CDR2 SMNVEV (reference sequence). The CDR3 loop spans 14 amino acids. Here the CDR3 reads CASRQGVSNQPQHF. CDR3 nucleotides: TGTGCCAGCAGGCAGGGGGTTAGCAATCAGCCCCAGCATTTT.

This sequence joins TRBV18 and TRBJ1-6; D might be TRBD1 (5 bases). Trimming shortened V by 3 bases and J by 8 bases, and 14 bases separated the two germline ends. The CDR3 is made up of 15 amino acids. Per the germline V gene, CDR1 is KGHSH and CDR2 is LQKENI. CDR3 nucleotides: TGTGCCAGCTCACCCGGGGAGGGGTTTGATTCACCCCTCCACTTT. This sequence encodes CASSPGEGFDSPLHF.

V gene TRBV28 combines with J gene TRBJ1-1; TRBD1 might be the D (5 bases). There are 13 residues in the CDR3. V was pared by 6 bases and J by 1 base, with 9 bases between. Germline CDR1 and CDR2: MDHEN and SYDVKM. The DNA of the CDR3 is TGTGCCAGCAGCCCCGGACAGAACACTGAAGCTTTCTTT. Translation gives CASSPGQNTEAFF.

The CDR3 loop reads CASSYSPVAGGNTIYF. Written as DNA, the CDR3 is TGTGCCAGCAGTTACTCGCCTGTGGCGGGAGGAAACACCATATATTTT. V gene TRBV6-5 combines with J gene TRBJ1-3; D remains ambiguous. The CDR3 runs to 16 residues. V was clipped by 0 bases and J by 4 bases, with 13 bases between them. Per the germline V gene, CDR1 is MNHEY and CDR2 is SVGAGI.

J is TRBJ2-1 and V is TRBV4-2; 7 bases are a match to TRBD2. The CDR3 consists of 16 residues. With 0 bases clipped from V and 7 bases from J, the junction kept 9 bases outside the gene matches. Germline CDR1 and CDR2: LGHNA and YNFKEQ. The CDR3 nucleotides are TGTGCCAGCAGCCAAGAGATAGCGGGTGTTCTAAATGAGCAGTTCTTC. The encoded protein is CASSQEIAGVLNEQFF.

The table lists this clone with a few counts. The rearrangement links TRBV4-1 to TRBJ1-2, with TRBD1 as a possible D gene (5 bases). Trimming took off 4 bases at V and 4 bases at J, with 13 bases between the two ends. The CDR3 extends over 14 amino acids. From germline, CDR1 is MGHRA and CDR2 YSYEKL. CDR3 coding DNA: TGCGCCAGCAGCCGTCTCACCGACAGCTATGGCTACACCTTC. This gives the protein CASSRLTDSYGYTF.

The rearrangement links TRBV10-3 to TRBJ2-3; 10 bases match TRBD2. This CDR3 spans 18 amino acids. Germline values: CDR1 ENHRY, CDR2 SYGVKD. V gave up 0 bases and J gave up 8 bases; unmatched junction bases: 14. DNA of the CDR3: TGTGCCATCAGTGAGTCGAAGGCTAGCGGGAGATTCGATGCTACGCAGTATTTT. Its protein product is CAISESKASGRFDATQYF.

There are a few counts of this clone. This chain uses TRBV28 with TRBJ2-7; D may be TRBD1 (6 bases). The V end lost 4 bases, the J end lost 5 bases, and 27 bases lay between the germline ends. CDR1 is MDHEN, CDR2 SYDVKM, per germline. The CDR3 is 18 residues long. The CDR3 DNA reads as TGTGCCAGCAGTTCACGGGACACCTCTAGAGGGAGTTACCACGAGCAGTACTTC. Residues: CASSSRDTSRGSYHEQYF.

V gene TRBV13 combines with J gene TRBJ2-1; 7 bases match TRBD2. There are 16 residues in the CDR3. Germline CDR1 is PRHDT and CDR2 is FYEKMQ (reference sequence). The J segment lost 7 bases and the V segment lost 5 bases, leaving 14 bases of the junction unmatched. Here the CDR3 DNA reads TGTGCCAGCAGCCTCGATAGCGGGCGAATCAAGAATGAGCAGTTCTTC. Its protein product is CASSLDSGRIKNEQFF.